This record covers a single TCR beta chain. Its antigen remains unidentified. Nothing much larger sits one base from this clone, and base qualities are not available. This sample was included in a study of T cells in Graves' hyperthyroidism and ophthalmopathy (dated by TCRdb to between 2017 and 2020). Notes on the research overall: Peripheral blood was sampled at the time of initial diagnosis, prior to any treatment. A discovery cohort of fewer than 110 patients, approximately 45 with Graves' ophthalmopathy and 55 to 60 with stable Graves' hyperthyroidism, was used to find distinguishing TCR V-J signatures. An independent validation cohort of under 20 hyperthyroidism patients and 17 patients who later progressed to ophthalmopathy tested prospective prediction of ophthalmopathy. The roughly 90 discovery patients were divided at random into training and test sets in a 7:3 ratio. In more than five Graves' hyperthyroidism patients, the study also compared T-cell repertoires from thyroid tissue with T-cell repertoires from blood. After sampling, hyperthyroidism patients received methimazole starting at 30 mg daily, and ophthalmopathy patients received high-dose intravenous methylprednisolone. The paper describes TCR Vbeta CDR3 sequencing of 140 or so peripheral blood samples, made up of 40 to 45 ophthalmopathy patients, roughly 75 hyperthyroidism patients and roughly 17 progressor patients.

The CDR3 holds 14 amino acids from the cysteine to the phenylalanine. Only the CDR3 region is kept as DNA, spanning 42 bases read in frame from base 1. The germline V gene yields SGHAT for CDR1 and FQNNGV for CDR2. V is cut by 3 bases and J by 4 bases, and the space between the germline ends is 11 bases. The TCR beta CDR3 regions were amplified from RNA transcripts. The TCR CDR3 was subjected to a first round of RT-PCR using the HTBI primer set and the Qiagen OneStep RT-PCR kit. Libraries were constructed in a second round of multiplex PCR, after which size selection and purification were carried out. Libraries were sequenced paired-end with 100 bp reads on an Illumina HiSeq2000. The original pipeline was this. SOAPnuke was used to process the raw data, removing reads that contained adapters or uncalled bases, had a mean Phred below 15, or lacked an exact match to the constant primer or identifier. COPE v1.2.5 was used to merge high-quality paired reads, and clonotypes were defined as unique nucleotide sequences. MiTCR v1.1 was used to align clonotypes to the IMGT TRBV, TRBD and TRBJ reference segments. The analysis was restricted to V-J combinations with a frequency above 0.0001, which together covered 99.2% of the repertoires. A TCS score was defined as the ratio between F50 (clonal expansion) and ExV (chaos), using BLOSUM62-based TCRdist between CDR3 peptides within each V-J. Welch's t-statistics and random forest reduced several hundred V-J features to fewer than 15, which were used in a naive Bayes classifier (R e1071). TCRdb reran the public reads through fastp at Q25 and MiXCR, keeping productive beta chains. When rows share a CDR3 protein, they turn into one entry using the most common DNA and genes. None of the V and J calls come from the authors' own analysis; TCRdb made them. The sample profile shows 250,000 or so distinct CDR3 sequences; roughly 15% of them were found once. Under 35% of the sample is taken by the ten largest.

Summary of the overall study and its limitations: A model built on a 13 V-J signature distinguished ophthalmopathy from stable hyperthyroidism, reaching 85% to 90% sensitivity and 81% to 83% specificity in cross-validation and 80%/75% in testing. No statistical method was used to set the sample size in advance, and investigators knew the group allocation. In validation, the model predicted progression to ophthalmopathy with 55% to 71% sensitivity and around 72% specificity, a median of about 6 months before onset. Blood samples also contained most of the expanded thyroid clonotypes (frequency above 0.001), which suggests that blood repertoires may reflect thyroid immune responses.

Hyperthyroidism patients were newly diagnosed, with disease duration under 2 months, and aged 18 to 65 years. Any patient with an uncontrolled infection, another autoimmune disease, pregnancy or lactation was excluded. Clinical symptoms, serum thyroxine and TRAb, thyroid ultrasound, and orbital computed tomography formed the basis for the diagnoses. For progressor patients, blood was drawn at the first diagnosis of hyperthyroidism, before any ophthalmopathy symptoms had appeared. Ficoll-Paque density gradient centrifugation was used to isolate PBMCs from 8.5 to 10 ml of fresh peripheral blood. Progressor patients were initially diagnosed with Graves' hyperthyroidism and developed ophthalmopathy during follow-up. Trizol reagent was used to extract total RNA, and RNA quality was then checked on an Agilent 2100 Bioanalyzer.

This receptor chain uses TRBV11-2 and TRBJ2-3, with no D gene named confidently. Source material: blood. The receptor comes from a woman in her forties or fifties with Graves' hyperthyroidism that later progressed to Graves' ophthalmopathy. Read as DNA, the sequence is TGTGCCAGCAGCTTGGTTCGGTACGCAGATACGCAGTATTTT. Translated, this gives CASSLVRYADTQYF. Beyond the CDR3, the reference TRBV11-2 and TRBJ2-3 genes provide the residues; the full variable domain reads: EAGVAQSPRYKIIEKRQSVAFWCNPISGHATLYWYQQILGQGPKLLIQFQNNGVVDDSQLPKDRFSAERLKGVDSTLKIQPAKLEDSAVYLCASSLVRYADTQYFGPGTRLTVL.